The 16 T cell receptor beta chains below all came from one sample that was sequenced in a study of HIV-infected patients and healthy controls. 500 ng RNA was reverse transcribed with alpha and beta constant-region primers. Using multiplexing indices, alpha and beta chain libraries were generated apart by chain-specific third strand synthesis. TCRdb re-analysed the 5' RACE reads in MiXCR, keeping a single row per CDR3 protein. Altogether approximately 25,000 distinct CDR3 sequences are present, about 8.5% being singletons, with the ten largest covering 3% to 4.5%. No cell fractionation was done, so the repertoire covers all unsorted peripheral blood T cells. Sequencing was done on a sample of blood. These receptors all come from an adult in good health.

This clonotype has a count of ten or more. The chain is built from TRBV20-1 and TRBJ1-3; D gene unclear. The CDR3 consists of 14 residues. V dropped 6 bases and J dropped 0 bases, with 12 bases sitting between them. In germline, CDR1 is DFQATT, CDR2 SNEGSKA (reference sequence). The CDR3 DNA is TGCAGTGCCCATCCAGGAGACTCTGGAAACACCATATATTTT. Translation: CSAHPGDSGNTIYF.

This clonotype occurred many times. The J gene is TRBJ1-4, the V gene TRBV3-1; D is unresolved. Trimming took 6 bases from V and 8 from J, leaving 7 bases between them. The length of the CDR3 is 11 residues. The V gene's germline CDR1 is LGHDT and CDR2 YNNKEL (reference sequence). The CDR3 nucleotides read TGTGCCAGCAGGTCAACGGAAAAACTGTTTTTT. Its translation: CASRSTEKLFF.

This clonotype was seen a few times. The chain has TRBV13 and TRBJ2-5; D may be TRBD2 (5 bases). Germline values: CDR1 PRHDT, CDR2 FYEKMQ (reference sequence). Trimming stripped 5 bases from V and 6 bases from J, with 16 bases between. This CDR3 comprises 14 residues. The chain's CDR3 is CASSQPGVAKTQYF. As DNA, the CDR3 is TGTGCCAGCAGCCAACCCGGGGTAGCGAAGACCCAGTACTTC.

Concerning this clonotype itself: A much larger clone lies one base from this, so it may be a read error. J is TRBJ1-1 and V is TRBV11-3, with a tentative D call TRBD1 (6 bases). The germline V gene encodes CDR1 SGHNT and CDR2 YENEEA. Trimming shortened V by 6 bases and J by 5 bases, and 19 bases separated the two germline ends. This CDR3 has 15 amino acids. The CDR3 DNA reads TGTGCCAGCAGACCGAGGGGGGGGGTTGGGACTGAAGCTTTCTTT. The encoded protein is CASRPRGGVGTEAFF. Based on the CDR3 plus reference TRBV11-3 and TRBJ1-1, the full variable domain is EAGVVQSPRYKIIEKKQPVAFWCNPISGHNTLYWYLQNLGQGPELLIRYENEEAVDDSQLPKDRFSAERLKGVDSTLKIQPAELGDSAVYLCASRPRGGVGTEAFFGQGTRLTVV.

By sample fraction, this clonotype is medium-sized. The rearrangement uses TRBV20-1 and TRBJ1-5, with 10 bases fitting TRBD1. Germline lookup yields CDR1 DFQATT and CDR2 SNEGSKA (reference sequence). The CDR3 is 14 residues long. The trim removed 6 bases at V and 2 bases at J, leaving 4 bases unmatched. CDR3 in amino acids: CSATGTGGNQPQHF. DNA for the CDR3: TGCAGTGCAACCGGGACAGGGGGCAATCAGCCCCAGCATTTT.

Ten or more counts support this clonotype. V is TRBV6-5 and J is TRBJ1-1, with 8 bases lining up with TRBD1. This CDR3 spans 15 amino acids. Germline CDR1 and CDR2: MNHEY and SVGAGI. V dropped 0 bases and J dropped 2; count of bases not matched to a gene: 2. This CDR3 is CASSYSDRANTEAFF. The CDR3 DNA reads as TGTGCCAGCAGTTACTCGGACAGGGCTAACACTGAAGCTTTCTTT.

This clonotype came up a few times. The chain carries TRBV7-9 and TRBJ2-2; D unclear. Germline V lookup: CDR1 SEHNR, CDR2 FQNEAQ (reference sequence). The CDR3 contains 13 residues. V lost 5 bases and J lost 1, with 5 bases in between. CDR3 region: CASSRENTGELFF. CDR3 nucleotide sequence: TGTGCCAGCAGCCGCGAGAACACCGGGGAGCTGTTTTTT.

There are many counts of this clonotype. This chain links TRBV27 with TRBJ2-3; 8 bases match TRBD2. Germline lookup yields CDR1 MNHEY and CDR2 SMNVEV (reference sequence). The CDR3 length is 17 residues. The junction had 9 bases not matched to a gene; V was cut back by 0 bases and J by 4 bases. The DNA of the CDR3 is TGTGCCAGCAGTTTATCTCTGAGCGGGGGATGGGCAGATACGCAGTATTTT. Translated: CASSLSLSGGWADTQYF.

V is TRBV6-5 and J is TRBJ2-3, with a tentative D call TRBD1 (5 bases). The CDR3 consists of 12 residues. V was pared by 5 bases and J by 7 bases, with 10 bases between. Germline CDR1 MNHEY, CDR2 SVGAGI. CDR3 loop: CASSPGFHTQYF. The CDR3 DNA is TGTGCCAGCAGTCCAGGGTTCCATACGCAGTATTTT.

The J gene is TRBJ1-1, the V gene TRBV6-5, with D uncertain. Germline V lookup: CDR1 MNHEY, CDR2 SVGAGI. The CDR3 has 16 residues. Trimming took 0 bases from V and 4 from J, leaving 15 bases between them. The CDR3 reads CASSYSSNFPGTEAFF. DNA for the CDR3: TGTGCCAGCAGTTACTCGAGTAATTTTCCGGGCACTGAAGCTTTCTTT.

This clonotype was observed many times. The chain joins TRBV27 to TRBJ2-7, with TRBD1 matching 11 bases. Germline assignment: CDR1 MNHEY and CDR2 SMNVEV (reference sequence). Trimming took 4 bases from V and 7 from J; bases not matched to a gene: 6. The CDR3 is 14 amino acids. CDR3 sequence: CASSSDRGRREQYF. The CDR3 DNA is TGTGCCAGCAGTTCGGACAGGGGGCGCAGGGAGCAGTACTTC.

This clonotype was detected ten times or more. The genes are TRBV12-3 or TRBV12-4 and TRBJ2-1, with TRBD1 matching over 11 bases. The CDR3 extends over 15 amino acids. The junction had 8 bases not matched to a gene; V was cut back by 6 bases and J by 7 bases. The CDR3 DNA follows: TGTGCCAGCAGCACGGGACAGGGGGTAGTTAATGAGCAGTTCTTC. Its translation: CASSTGQGVVNEQFF.

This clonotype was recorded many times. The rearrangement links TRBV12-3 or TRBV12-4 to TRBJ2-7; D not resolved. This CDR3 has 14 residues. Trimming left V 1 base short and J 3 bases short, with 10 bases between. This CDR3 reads CASSLGGAIYEQYF. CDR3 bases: TGTGCCAGCAGTTTAGGAGGTGCCATCTACGAGCAGTACTTC.

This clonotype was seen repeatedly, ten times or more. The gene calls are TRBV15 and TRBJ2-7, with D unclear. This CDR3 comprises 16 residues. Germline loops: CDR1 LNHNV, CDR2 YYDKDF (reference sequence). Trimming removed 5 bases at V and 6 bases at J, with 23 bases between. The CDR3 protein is CATSGSLTPQPGEQYF. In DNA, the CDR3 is TGTGCCACCAGCGGTTCCTTAACTCCGCAGCCCGGCGAGCAGTACTTC. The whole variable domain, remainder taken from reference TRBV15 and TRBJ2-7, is DAMVIQNPRYQVTQFGKPVTLSCSQTLNHNVMYWYQQKSSQAPKLLFHYYDKDFNNEADTPDNFQSRRPNTSFCFLDIRSPGLGDTAMYLCATSGSLTPQPGEQYFGPGTRLTVT.

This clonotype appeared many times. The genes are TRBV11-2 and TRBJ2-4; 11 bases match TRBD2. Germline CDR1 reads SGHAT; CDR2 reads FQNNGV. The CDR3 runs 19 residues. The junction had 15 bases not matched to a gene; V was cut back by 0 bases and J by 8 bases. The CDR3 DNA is TGTGCCAGCAGCTTAGATATCATAGCGGGGGGGCCTTTCTTGGACATTCAGTACTTC. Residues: CASSLDIIAGGPFLDIQYF.

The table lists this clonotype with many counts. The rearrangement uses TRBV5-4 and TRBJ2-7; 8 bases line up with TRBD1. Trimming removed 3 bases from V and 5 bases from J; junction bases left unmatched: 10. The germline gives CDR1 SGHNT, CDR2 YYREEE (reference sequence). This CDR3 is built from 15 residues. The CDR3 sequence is CASSSPGQGFDEQYF. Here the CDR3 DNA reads TGTGCCAGCAGCTCCCCCGGACAGGGATTTGACGAGCAGTACTTC.